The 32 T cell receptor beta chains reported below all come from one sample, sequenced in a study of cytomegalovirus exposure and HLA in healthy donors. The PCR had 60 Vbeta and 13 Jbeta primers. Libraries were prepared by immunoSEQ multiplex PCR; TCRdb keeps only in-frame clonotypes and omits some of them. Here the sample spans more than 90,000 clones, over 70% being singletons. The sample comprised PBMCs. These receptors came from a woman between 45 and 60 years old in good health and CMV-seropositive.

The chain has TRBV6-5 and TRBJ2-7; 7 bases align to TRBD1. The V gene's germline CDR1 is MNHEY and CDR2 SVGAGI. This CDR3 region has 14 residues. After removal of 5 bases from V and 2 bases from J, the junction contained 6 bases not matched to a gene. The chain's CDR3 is CASSTVDRAYEQYF. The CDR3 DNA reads TGTGCCAGCAGTACGGTCGACAGGGCCTACGAGCAGTACTTC.

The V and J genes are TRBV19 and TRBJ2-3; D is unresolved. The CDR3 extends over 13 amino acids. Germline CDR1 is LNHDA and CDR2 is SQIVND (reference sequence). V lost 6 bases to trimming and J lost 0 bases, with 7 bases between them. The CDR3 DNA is TGTGCCAGTAGACACGATAGCACAGATACGCAGTATTTT. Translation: CASRHDSTDTQYF.

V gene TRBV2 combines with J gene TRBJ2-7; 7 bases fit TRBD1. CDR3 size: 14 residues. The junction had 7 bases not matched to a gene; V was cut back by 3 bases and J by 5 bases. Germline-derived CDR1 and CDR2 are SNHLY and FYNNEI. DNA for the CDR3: TGTGCCAGCAGTGATAGGACAGGTTTCCACGAGCAGTACTTC. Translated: CASSDRTGFHEQYF.

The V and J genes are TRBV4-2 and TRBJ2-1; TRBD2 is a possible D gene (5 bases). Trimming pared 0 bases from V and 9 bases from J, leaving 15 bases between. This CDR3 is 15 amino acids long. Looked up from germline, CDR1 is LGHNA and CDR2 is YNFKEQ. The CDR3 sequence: CASSQDGVGGPEQFF. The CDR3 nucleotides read TGTGCCAGCAGCCAAGATGGAGTAGGCGGGCCTGAGCAGTTCTTC.

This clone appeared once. CDR3 DNA: TGTGCCAGCAGCCAAGACGCCTTCGTCACAGCTAACACTGAAGCTTTCTTT. This codes for CASSQDAFVTANTEAFF. The chain combines TRBV14 with TRBJ1-1; D not resolved. Trimming left V 0 bases short and J 2 bases short, with 16 bases between. The CDR3 runs to 17 residues. CDR1 and CDR2 (germline): SGHDN, FVKESK.

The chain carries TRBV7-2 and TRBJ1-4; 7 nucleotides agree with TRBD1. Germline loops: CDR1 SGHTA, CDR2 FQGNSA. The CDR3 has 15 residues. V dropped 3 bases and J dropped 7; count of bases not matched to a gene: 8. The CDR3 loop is CASSLIGGQGEKLFF. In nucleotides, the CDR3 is TGTGCCAGCAGCTTGATAGGGGGCCAAGGTGAAAAACTGTTTTTT. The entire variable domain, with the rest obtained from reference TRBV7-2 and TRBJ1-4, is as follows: GAGVSQSPSNKVTEKGKDVELRCDPISGHTALYWYRQSLGQGLEFLIYFQGNSAPDKSGLPSDRFSAERTGGSVSTLTIQRTQQEDSAVYLCASSLIGGQGEKLFFGSGTQLSVL.

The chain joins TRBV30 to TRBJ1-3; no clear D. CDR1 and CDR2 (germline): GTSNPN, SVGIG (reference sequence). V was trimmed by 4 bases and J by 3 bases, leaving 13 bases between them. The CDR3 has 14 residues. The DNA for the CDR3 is TGTGCCTGGAATGTGGGCACTTTTGGAAACACCATATATTTT. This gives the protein CAWNVGTFGNTIYF.

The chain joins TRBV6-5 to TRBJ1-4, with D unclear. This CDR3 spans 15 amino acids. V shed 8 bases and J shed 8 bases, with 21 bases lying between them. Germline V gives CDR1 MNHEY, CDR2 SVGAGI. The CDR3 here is CASSVGILGPEKLFF. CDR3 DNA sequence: TGTGCCAGCTCCGTCGGTATTCTAGGCCCAGAAAAACTGTTTTTT.

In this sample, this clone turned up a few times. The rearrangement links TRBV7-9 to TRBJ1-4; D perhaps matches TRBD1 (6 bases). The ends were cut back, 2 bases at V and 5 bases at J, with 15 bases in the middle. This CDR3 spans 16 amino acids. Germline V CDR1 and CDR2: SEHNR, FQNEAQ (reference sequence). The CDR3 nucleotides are TGTGCCAGCAGCTTAAATCCCGGACAGAGAAATGAAAAACTGTTTTTT. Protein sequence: CASSLNPGQRNEKLFF.

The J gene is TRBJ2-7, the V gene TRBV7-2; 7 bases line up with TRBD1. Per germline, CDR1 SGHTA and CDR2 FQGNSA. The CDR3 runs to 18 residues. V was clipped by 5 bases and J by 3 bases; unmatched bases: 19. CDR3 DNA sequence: TGTGCCAGCAGCGTCGCGCCGGGACAGACCAGAACGTTCTACGAGCAGTACTTC. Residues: CASSVAPGQTRTFYEQYF.

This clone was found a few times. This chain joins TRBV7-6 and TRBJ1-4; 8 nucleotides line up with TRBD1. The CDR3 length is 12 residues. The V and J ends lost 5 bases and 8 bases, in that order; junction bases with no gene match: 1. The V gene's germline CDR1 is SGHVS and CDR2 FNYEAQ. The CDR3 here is CASSNRGEKLFF. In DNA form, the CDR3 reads TGTGCCAGCAGCAACAGGGGGGAAAAACTGTTTTTT.

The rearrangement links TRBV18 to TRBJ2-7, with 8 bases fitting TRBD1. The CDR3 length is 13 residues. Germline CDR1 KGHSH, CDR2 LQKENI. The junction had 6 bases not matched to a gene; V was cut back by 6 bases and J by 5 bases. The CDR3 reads CASSPRDRHEQYF. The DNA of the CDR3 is TGTGCCAGCTCGCCCAGGGACAGGCACGAGCAGTACTTC.

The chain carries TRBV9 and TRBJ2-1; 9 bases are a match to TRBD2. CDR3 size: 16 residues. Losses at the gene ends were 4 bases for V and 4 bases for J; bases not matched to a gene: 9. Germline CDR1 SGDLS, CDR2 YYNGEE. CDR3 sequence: CASSPVHSGSYNEQFF. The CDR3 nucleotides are TGTGCCAGCAGCCCAGTCCATAGCGGGAGTTACAATGAGCAGTTCTTC.

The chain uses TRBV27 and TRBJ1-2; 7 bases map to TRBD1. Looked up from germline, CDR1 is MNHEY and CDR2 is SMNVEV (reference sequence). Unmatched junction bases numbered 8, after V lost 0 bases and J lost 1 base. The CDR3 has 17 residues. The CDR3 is CASSLSYSGQINYGYTF. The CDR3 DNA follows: TGTGCCAGCAGTTTATCCTATTCGGGACAGATTAACTATGGCTACACCTTC.

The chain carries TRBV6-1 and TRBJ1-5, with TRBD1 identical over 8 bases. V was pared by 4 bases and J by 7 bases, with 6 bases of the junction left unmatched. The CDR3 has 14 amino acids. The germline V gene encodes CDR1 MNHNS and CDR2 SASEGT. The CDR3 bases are TGTGCCAGCAGTGGCGGACAGGGAAGGCAGCCCCAGCATTTT. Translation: CASSGGQGRQPQHF.

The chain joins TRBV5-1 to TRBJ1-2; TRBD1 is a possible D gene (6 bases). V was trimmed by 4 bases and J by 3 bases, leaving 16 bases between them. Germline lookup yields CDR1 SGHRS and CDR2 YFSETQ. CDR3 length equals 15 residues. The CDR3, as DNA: TGCGCCAGCAGCCCACAGGGCGCCAGCGACTATGGCTACACCTTC. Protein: CASSPQGASDYGYTF.

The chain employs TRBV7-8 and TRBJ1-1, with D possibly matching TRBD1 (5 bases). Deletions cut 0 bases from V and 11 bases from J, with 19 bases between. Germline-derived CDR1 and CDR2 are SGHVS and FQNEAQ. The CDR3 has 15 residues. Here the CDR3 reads CASSLALPGQMGAFF. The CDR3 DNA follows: TGTGCCAGCAGCTTAGCGCTACCAGGACAAATGGGTGCTTTCTTT.

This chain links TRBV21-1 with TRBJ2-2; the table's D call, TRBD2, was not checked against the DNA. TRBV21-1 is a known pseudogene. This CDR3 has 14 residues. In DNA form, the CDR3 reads TGTGCCAGCGGTTCCGGGACTAGGACCGGGGAGCTGTTTTTT. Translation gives CASGSGTRTGELFF.

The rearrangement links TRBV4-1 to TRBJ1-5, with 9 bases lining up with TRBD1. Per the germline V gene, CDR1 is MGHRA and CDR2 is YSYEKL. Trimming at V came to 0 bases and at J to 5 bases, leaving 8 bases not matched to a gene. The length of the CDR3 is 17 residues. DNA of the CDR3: TGCGCCAGCAGCCAAGATAAGTCGGGACAGGGTTATCAGCCCCAGCATTTT. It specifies CASSQDKSGQGYQPQHF.

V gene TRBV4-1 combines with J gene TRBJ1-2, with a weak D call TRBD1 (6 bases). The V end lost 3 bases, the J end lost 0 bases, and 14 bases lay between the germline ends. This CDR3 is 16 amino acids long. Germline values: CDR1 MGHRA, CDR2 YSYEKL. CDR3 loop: CASSHIPTGANYGYTF. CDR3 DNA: TGCGCCAGCAGCCATATCCCGACAGGAGCTAACTATGGCTACACCTTC.

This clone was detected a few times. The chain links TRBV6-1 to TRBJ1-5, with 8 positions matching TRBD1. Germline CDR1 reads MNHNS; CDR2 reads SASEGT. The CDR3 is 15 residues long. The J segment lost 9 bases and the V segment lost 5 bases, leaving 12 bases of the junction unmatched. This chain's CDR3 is CASSPTGTGRRPQHF. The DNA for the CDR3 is TGTGCCAGCAGTCCGACCGGGACAGGTCGACGGCCCCAGCATTTT.

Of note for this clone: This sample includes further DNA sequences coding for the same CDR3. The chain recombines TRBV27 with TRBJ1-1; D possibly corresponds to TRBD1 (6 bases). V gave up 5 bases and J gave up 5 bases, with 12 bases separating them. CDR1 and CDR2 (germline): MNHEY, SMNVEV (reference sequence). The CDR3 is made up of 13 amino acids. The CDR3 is CASSLTGNTEAFF. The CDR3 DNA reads TGTGCCAGCAGTCTTACAGGGAATACTGAAGCTTTCTTT.

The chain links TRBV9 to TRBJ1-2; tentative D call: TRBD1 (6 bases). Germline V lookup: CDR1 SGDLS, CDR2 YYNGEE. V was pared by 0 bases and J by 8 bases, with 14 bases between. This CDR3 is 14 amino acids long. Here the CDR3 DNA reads TGTGCCAGCAGCGTAGAGCCAGGGGTAGGGGGCTACACCTTC. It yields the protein CASSVEPGVGGYTF. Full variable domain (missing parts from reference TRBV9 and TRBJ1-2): DSGVTQTPKHLITATGQRVTLRCSPRSGDLSVYWYQQSLDQGLQFLIQYYNGEERAKGNILERFSAQQFPDLHSELNLSSLELGDSALYFCASSVEPGVGGYTFGSGTRLTVV.

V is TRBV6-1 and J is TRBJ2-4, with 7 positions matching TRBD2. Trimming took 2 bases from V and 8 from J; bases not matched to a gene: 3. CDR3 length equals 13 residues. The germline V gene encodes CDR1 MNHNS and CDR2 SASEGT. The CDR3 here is CASSEHRGDIQYF. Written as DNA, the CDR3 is TGTGCCAGCAGTGAACACCGGGGGGACATTCAGTACTTC.

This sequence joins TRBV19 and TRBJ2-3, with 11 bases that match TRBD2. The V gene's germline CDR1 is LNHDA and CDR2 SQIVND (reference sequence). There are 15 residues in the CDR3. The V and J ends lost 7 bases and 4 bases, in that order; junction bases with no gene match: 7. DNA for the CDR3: TGTGCCAGTAATCTAGCGGGAGGCGATGCAGATACGCAGTATTTT. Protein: CASNLAGGDADTQYF.

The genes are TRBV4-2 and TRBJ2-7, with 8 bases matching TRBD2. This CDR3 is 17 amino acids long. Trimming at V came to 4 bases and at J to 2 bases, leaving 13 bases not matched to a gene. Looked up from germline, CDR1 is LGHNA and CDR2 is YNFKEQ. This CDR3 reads CASSLRRERGTPYEQYF. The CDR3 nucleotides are TGTGCCAGCAGCCTAAGGAGGGAGCGGGGGACTCCCTACGAGCAGTACTTC.

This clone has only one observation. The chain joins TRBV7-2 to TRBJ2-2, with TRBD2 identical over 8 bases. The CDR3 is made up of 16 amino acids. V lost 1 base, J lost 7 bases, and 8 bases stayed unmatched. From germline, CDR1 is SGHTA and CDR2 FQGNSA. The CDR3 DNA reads TGTGCCAGCAGCTTAGTGGCGGGGGGTGGGATCGGGGAGCTGTTTTTT. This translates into CASSLVAGGGIGELFF.

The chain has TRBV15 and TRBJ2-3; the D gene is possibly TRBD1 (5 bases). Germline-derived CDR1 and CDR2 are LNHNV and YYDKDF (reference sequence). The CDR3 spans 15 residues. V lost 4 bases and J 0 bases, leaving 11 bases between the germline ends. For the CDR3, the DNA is TGTGCCACCAGCACTACAGGTACTAGCACAGATACGCAGTATTTT. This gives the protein CATSTTGTSTDTQYF.

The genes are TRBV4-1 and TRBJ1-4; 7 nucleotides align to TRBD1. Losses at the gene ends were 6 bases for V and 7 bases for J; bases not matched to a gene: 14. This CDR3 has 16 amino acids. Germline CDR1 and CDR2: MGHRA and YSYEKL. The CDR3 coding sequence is TGCGCCAGCAGACGACAAGGGGGCGCAATAGTTGAAAAACTGTTTTTT. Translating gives CASRRQGGAIVEKLFF.

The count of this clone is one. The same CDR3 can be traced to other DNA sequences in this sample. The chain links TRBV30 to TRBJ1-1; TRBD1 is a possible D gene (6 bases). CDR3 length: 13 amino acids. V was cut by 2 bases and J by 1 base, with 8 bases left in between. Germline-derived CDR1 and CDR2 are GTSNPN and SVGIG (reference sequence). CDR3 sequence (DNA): TGTGCCTGGAGTCCGGGACAGAACACTGAAGCTTTCTTT. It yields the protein CAWSPGQNTEAFF.

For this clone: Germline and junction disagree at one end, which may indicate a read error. The CDR3 reads CAIREVTVNTGELFF. In DNA, the CDR3 is TGTGCCATCCGTGAGGTAACAGTCAACACCGGGGAGCTGTTTTTT. The V and J genes are TRBV10-3 and TRBJ2-2; D is unresolved. The CDR3 has 15 residues. Germline V gene sequence: CDR1 ENHRY, CDR2 SYGVKD.

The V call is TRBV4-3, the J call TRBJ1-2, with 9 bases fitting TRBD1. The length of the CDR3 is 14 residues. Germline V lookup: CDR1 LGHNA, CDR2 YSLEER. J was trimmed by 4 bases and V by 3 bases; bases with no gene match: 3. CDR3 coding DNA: TGCGCCAGCAGCCAGGACAGGGGCTCCTATGGCTACACCTTC. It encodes CASSQDRGSYGYTF.